This T cell receptor beta chain was captured in a study of cytomegalovirus exposure and HLA in healthy donors. PCR primers comprised 60 Vbeta and 13 Jbeta primers. Profiling relied on immunoSEQ multiplex PCR, and the TCRdb table lists in-frame clones only, not all of them. The table lists 120,000 to 150,000 clones, more than 60% of them singletons, with about an eighth in the top ten. Sequencing was done on a sample of PBMCs. The TCR originated in a man aged 35 to 55 in good health and CMV-seropositive.

In DNA form, the CDR3 reads TGTGCCAGCAGACAACTAGAGCCCTTCAATGAGCAGTTCTTC. Translating it yields CASRQLEPFNEQFF. The gene calls are TRBV11-2 and TRBJ2-1, with a weak D call TRBD2 (5 bases). The CDR3 covers 14 residues. In germline, CDR1 is SGHAT, CDR2 FQNNGV. The V and J ends lost 6 bases and 6 bases respectively, with 15 bases between them.